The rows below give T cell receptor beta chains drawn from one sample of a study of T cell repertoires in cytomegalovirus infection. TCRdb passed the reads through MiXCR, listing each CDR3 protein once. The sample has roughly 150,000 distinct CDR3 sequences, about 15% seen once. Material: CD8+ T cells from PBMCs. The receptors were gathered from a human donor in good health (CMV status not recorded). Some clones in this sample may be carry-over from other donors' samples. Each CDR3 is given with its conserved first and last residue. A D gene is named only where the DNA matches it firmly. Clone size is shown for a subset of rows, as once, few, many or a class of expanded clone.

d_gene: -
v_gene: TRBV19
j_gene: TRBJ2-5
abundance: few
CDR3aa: CASSPFGGGGETQYF
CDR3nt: TGTGCCAGTAGCCCGTTTGGGGGAGGAGGAGAGACCCAGTACTTC

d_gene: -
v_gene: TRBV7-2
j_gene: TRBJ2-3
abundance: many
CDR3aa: CASSLARPGRSTDTQYF
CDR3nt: TGTGCCAGCAGCTTAGCGCGGCCGGGGCGTAGCACAGATACGCAGTATTTT

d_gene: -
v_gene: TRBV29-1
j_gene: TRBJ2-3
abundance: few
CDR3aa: CSAGPTDTQYF
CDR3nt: TGCAGCGCCGGGCCGACAGATACGCAGTATTTT

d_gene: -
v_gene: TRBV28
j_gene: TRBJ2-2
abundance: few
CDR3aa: CASSLSPRWNTGELFF
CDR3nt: TGTGCCAGCAGTTTATCCCCCCGGTGGAACACCGGGGAGCTGTTTTTT

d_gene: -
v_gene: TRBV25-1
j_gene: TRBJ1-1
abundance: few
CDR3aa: CASSEYDSPRTEAFF
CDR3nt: TGTGCCAGCAGTGAATACGACAGTCCTCGGACTGAAGCTTTCTTT

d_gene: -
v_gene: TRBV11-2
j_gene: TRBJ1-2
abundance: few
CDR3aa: CASSDLSDWSRGYGYTF
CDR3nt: TGTGCCAGCAGCGACCTTTCTGATTGGAGTAGGGGCTATGGCTACACCTTC

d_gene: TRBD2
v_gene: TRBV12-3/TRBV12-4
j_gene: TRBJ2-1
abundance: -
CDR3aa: CASSLAGGPYNEQFF
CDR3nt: TGTGCCAGCAGCTTAGCGGGAGGGCCATACAATGAGCAGTTCTTC

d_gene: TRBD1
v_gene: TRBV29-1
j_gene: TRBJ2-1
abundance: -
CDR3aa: CSVEGGTAHLMDEQFF
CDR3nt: TGCAGCGTTGAAGGTGGGACAGCGCACCTCATGGATGAGCAGTTCTTC

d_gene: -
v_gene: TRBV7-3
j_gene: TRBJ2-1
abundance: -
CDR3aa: CASSSDAQGEQFF
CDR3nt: TGTGCCAGCAGCTCAGATGCCCAAGGGGAGCAGTTCTTC

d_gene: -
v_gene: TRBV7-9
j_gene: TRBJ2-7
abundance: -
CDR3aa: CASSSREGTNSYEQYF
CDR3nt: TGTGCCAGCAGCTCACGTGAGGGGACGAACTCCTACGAGCAGTACTTC

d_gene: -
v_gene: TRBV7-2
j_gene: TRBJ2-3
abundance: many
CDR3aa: CASSPAGGTDTQYF
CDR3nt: TGTGCCAGCAGCCCTGCAGGCGGCACAGATACGCAGTATTTT

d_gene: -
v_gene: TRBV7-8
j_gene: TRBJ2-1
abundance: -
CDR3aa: CASSFRPGLGNEQFF
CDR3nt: TGTGCCAGCAGCTTTCGCCCGGGGCTCGGGAATGAGCAGTTCTTC

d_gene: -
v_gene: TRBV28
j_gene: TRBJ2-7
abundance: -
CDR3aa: CASRDSPRYNEQYF
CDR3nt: TGTGCCAGCAGGGACAGCCCTAGGTATAACGAGCAGTACTTC

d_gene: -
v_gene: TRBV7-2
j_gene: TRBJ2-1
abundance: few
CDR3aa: CASSLVVGSLDLEQFF
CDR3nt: TGTGCCAGCAGCTTAGTGGTGGGATCCCTTGATCTTGAGCAGTTCTTC

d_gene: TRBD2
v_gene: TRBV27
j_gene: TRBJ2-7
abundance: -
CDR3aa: CASSFARGRAPAQYF
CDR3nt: TGTGCCAGCAGTTTTGCCCGAGGGAGGGCCCCCGCGCAGTACTTC

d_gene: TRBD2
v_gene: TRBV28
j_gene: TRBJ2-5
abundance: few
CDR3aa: CASSFSSSGQETQYF
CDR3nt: TGTGCCAGCAGTTTTTCCTCTAGCGGCCAAGAGACCCAGTACTTC

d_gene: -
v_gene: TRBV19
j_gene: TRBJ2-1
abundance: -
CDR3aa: CASSALPLGEQFF
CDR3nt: TGTGCCAGTAGTGCCCTCCCCTTGGGGGAGCAGTTCTTC

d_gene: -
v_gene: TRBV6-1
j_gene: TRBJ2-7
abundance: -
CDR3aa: CASSEGGGGAASYEQYF
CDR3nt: TGTGCCAGCAGTGAAGGAGGGGGCGGGGCCGCATCCTACGAGCAGTACTTC

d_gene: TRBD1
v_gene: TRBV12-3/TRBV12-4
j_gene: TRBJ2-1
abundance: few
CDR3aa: CASRGQGAKKNEQFF
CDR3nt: TGTGCCAGCAGGGGACAGGGGGCGAAGAAGAATGAGCAGTTCTTC

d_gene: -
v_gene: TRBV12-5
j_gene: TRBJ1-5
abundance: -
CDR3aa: CASGFSSGQPQHF
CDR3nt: TGTGCTAGTGGTTTTTCATCAGGTCAGCCCCAGCATTTT

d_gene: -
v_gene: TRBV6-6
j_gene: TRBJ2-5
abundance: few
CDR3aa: CASSSPRAWETQYF
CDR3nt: TGTGCCAGCAGCAGCCCTAGGGCCTGGGAGACCCAGTACTTC

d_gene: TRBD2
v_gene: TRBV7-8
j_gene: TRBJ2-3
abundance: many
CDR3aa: CASSFPAGGGEGPDTQYF
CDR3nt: TGTGCCAGCAGCTTCCCAGCGGGGGGCGGCGAGGGCCCAGATACGCAGTATTTT

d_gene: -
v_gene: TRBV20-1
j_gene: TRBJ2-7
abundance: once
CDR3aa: CSARGTVSYEQYF
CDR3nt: TGCAGTGCTAGAGGGACAGTCTCCTACGAGCAGTACTTC

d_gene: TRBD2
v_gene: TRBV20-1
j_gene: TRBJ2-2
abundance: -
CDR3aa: CSARHSGRSGTGELFF
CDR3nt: TGCAGTGCTAGACATAGCGGGAGAAGTGGCACCGGGGAGCTGTTTTTT

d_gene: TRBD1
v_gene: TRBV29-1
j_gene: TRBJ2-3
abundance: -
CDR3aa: CSVDRGQVGDTQYF
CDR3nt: TGCAGCGTTGACAGGGGGCAAGTCGGGGATACGCAGTATTTT

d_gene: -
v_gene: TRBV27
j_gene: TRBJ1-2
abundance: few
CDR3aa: CASSLSTPGDYGYTF
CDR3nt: TGTGCCAGCAGCTTATCGACCCCGGGAGACTATGGCTACACCTTC

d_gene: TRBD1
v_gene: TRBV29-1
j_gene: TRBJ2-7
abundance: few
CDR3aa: CSVEGTGDYEQYF
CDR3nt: TGCAGCGTTGAAGGGACAGGGGACTACGAGCAGTACTTC

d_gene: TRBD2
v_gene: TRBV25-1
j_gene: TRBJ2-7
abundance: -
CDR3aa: CASSEWEGPSYEQYF
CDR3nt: TGTGCCAGCAGTGAATGGGAGGGACCAAGCTACGAGCAGTACTTC

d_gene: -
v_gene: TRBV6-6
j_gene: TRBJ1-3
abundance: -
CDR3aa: CASSLQGRGGSSGNTIYF
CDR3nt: TGTGCCAGCAGTCTCCAGGGGAGGGGGGGATCTTCTGGAAACACCATATATTTT

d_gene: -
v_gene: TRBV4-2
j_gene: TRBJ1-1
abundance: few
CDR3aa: CASSQGKYGDTEAFF
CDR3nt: TGTGCCAGCAGCCAAGGCAAATACGGGGACACTGAAGCTTTCTTT

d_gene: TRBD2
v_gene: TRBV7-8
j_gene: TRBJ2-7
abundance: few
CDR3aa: CASSLARLAGKPTYEQYF
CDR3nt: TGTGCCAGCAGCTTAGCTCGACTAGCGGGAAAGCCGACCTACGAGCAGTACTTC

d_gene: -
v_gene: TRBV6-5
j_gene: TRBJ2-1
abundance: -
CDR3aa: CASSYSSGIRNEQFF
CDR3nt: TGTGCCAGCAGTTACTCGTCTGGAATTCGGAATGAGCAGTTCTTC

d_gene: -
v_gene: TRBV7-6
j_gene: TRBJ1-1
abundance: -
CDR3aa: CASSHPMGRNTEAFF
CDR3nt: TGTGCCAGCAGCCATCCGATGGGGCGGAACACTGAAGCTTTCTTT

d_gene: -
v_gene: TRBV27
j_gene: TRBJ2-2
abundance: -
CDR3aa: CASSLRGGSTGELFF
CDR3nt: TGTGCCAGCAGTTTACGGGGCGGAAGCACCGGGGAGCTGTTTTTT

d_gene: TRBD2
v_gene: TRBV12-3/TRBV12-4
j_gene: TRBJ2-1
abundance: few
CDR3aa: CASTAGGGGNEQFF
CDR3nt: TGTGCCAGCACCGCCGGGGGCGGGGGGAATGAGCAGTTCTTC

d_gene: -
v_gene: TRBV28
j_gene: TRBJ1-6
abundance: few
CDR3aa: CASSLGQNNSPLHF
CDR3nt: TGTGCCAGCAGCCTCGGACAGAATAATTCACCCCTCCACTTT